This T cell receptor beta chain derives from a study of blood T cells in healthy people across ages. This clonotype was counted between two and nine times. The antigen is unknown. Combining a sample-barcoded 5' primer with a J-beta primer mix, a second PCR ran for roughly 6 to 11 cycles. A template-switch adaptor with 12 random nucleotides tagged each cDNA molecule. The study obtained at least 2.5 million CDR3-containing paired-end reads from every sample. From the 5' RACE reads, TCRdb called clonotypes with MiXCR, one entry per CDR3 protein. The sample yields over 1,500,000 distinct CDR3 sequences, around 42% seen once. Whole-study findings and limits: With naive T cell percentage, TCR beta diversity showed a strong correlation. No one knew whether donors had CMV, which possibly confounded expanded clonotype changes.

Germline V gene sequence: CDR1 LGHDT, CDR2 YNNKEL (reference sequence). V shed 8 bases, J shed 4 bases, and the junction held 11 bases outside the gene matches. This CDR3 region has 15 residues. Input material: blood. This chain links TRBV3-1 with TRBJ2-1; TRBD2 aligns across 7 bases. The receptor was derived from a human donor in good health. Written as DNA, the CDR3 is TGTGCCAGCTCCCCCGGGACTACTATTTACAATGAGCAGTTCTTC. Protein product: CASSPGTTIYNEQFF.